This T cell receptor beta chain is from a study of cytomegalovirus exposure and HLA in healthy donors. In regard to this clone: Its antigen remains unidentified.

PCR involved 60 Vbeta and 13 Jbeta primers. Method: immunoSEQ multiplex PCR; TCRdb's copy keeps in-frame clones and lacks some. The profile covers 150,000 to 200,000 clones, with approximately 84% appearing a single time and 2% to 2.5% taken by the ten largest. The germline V and J ends were trimmed by 8 bases and 1 base, with 11 bases remaining between them. Germline loops: CDR1 MNHEY, CDR2 SMNVEV (reference sequence). This CDR3 spans 13 amino acids. Overall study findings and caveats: Later work showed greater clonal expansion in HLA-associated TCR beta chains than in equally common others.

The sample was PBMCs. This receptor was taken from a man between 18 and 29 years old in good health and CMV-seropositive. The genes are TRBV27 and TRBJ1-1; D is perhaps TRBD1 (5 bases). CDR3 coding DNA: TGTGCCAGCGCTCTGCAGGGGAACACTGAAGCTTTCTTT. Amino acids: CASALQGNTEAFF.